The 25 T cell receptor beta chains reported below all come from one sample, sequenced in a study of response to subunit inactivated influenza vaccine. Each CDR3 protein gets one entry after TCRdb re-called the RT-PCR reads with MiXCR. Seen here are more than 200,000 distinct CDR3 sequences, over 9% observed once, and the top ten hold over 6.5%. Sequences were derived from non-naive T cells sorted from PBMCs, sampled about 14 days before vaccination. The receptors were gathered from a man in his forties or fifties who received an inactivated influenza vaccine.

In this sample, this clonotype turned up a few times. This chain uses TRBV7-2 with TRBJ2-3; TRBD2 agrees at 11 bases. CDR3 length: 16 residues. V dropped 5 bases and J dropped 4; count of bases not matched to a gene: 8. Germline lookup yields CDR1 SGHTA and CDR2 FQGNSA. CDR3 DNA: TGTGCCAGCAGCATTAATAGCGGGGGGGCGGCAGATACGCAGTATTTT. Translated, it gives CASSINSGGAADTQYF.

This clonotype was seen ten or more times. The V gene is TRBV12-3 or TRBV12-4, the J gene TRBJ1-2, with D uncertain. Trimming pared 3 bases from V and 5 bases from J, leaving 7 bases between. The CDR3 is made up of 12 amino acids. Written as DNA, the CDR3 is TGTGCCAGCAGTTTTAACTGGTATGGCTACACCTTC. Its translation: CASSFNWYGYTF.

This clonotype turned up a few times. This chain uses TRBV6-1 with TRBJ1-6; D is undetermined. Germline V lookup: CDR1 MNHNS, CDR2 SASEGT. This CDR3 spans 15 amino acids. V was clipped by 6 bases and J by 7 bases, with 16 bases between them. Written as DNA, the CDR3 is TGTGCCAGCAGCCCCGGTCTGACCCCGAATTCACCCCTCCACTTT. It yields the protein CASSPGLTPNSPLHF.

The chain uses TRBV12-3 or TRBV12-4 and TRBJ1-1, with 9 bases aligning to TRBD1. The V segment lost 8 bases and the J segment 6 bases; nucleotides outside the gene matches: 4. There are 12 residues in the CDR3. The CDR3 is CASGRTGAEAFF. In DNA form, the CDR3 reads TGTGCCAGCGGCAGGACAGGGGCTGAAGCTTTCTTT.

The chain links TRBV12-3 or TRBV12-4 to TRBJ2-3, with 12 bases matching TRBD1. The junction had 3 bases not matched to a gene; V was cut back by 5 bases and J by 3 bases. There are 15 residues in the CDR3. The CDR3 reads CASSPGQGATDTQYF. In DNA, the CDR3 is TGTGCCAGCAGTCCGGGACAGGGGGCAACAGATACGCAGTATTTT.

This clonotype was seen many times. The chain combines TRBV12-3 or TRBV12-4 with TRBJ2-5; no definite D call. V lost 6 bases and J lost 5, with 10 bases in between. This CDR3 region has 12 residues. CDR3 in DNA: TGTGCCAGCAGCTTCAACGGGGAGACCCAGTACTTC. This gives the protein CASSFNGETQYF.

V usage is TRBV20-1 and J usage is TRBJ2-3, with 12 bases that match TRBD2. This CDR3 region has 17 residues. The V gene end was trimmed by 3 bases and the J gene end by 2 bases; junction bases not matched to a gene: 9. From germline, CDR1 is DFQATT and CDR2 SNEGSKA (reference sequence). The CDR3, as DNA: TGCAGTGCTAGTCCAACTAGCGGGAGGATCTCCACAGATACGCAGTATTTT. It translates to CSASPTSGRISTDTQYF.

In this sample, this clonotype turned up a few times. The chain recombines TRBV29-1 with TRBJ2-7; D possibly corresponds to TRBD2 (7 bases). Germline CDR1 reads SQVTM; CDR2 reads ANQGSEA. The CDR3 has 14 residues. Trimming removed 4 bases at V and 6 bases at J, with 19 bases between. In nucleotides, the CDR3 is TGCAGCGTTGGGGGGGGCACGGGTCGTCGCGAGCAGTACTTC. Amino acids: CSVGGGTGRREQYF.

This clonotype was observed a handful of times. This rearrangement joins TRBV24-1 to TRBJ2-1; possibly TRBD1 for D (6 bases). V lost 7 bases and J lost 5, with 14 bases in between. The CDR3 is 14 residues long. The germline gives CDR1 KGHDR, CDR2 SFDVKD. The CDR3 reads CATSEDSSNNEQFF. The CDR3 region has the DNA TGTGCCACCAGCGAGGACAGCTCAAACAATGAGCAGTTCTTC.

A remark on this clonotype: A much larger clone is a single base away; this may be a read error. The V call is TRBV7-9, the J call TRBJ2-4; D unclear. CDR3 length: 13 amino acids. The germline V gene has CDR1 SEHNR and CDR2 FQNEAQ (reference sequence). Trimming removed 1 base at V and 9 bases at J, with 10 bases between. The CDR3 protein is CASSLVVESIQYF. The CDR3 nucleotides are TGTGCCAGCAGCTTAGTTGTGGAAAGCATTCAGTACTTC.

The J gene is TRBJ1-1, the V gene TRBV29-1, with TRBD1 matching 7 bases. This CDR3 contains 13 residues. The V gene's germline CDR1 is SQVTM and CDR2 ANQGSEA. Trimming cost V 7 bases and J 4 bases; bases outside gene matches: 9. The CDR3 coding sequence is TGCAGCGGAAGACAGGGACGACGCACTGAAGCTTTCTTT. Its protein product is CSGRQGRRTEAFF.

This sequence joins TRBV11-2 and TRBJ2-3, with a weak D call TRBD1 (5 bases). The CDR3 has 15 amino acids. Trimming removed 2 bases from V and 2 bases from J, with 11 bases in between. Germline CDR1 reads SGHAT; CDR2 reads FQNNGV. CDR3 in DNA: TGTGCCAGCAGCTTAATCGGTGGGGCCACAGATACGCAGTATTTT. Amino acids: CASSLIGGATDTQYF. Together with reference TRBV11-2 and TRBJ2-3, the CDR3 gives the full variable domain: EAGVAQSPRYKIIEKRQSVAFWCNPISGHATLYWYQQILGQGPKLLIQFQNNGVVDDSQLPKDRFSAERLKGVDSTLKIQPAKLEDSAVYLCASSLIGGATDTQYFGPGTRLTVL.

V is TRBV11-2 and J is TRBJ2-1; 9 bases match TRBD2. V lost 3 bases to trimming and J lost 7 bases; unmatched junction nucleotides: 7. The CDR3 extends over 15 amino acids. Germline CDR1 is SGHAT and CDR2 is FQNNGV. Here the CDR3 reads CASSFRAGGPNEQFF. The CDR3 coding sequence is TGTGCCAGCAGCTTTAGGGCGGGGGGGCCGAATGAGCAGTTCTTC.

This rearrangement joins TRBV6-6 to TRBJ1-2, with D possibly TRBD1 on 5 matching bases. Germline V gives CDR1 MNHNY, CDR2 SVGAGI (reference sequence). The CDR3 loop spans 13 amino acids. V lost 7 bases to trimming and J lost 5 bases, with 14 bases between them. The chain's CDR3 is CASKGTENYGYTF. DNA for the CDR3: TGTGCCAGCAAGGGGACGGAAAATTATGGCTACACCTTC.

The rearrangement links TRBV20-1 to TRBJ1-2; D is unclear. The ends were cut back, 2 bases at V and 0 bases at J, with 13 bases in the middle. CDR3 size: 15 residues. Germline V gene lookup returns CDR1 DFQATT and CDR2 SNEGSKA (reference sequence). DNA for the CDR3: TGCAGTGCTAGAATCGTGGATAATACTAACTATGGCTACACCTTC. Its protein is CSARIVDNTNYGYTF.

The CDR3 loop reads CASSIKREGGEQYF. CDR3 in DNA: TGTGCCAGCAGTATCAAGCGGGAGGGGGGCGAGCAGTACTTC. This chain uses TRBV6-1 with TRBJ2-7, with 10 nucleotides matching TRBD2. V was clipped by 5 bases and J by 6 bases; unmatched bases: 7. This CDR3 comprises 14 residues. Germline CDR1 MNHNS, CDR2 SASEGT.

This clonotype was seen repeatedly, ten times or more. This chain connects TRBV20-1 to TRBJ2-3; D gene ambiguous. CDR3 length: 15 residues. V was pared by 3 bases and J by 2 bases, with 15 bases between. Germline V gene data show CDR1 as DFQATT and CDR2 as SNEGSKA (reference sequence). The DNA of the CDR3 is TGCAGTGCTAGGAAGGCAGGAATGAACACAGATACGCAGTATTTT. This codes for CSARKAGMNTDTQYF.

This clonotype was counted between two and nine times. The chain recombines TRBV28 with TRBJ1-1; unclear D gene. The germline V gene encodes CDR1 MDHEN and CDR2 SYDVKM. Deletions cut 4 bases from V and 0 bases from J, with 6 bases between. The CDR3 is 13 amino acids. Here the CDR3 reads CASSYRMNTEAFF. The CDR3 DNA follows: TGTGCCAGCAGTTATCGGATGAACACTGAAGCTTTCTTT.

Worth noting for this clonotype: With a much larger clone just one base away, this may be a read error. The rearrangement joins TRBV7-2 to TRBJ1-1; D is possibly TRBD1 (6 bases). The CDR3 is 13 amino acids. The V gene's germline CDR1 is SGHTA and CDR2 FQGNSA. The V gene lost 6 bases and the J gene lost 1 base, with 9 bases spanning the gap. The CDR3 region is CASSRDKNTEAFF. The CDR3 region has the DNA TGTGCCAGCAGTCGGGACAAGAACACTGAAGCTTTCTTT. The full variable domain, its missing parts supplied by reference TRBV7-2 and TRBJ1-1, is GAGVSQSPSNKVTEKGKDVELRCDPISGHTALYWYRQSLGQGLEFLIYFQGNSAPDKSGLPSDRFSAERTGGSVSTLTIQRTQQEDSAVYLCASSRDKNTEAFFGQGTRLTVV.

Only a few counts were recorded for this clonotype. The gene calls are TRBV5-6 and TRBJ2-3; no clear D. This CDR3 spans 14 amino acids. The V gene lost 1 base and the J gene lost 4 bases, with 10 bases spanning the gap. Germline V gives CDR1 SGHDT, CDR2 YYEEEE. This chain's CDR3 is CASSLRHRADTQYF. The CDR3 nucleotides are TGTGCCAGCAGCTTGAGGCACAGAGCAGATACGCAGTATTTT.

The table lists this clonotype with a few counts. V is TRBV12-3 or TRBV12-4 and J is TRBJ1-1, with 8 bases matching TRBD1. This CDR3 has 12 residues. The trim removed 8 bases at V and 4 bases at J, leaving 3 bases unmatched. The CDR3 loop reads CASGQGGTEAFF. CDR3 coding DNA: TGTGCCAGCGGACAGGGTGGCACTGAAGCTTTCTTT.

The CDR3 bases are TGCGCCAGCAGCTCGACCGGACAGCGGGTACTCACCAGCTACAATGAGCAGTTCTTC. Translated, it gives CASSSTGQRVLTSYNEQFF. This sequence joins TRBV5-1 and TRBJ2-1, with D perhaps TRBD1 or TRBD2 (6 bases each). The CDR3 totals 19 residues. Germline V CDR1 and CDR2: SGHRS, YFSETQ. V was trimmed by 3 bases and J by 3 bases, leaving 25 bases between them.

CDR3 bases: TGCGCCAGCAGACAGGGAGGATTTAACACCGGGGAGCTGTTTTTT. Translating gives CASRQGGFNTGELFF. This chain links TRBV10-2 with TRBJ2-2, with D perhaps given as TRBD1 or TRBD2 (6 bases each). This CDR3 contains 15 residues. V was clipped by 6 bases and J by 2 bases, with 13 bases between them. Germline values: CDR1 WSHSY, CDR2 SAAADI.

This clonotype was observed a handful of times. CDR3 region: CASSRTGTGFYEQYF. The CDR3 DNA is TGTGCCAGCAGTCGTACCGGGACAGGGTTCTACGAGCAGTACTTC. The chain joins TRBV6-1 to TRBJ2-7; 9 bases align to TRBD1. Germline V CDR1 and CDR2: MNHNS, SASEGT. The junction had 8 bases not matched to a gene; V was cut back by 5 bases and J by 3 bases. The CDR3 spans 15 residues.

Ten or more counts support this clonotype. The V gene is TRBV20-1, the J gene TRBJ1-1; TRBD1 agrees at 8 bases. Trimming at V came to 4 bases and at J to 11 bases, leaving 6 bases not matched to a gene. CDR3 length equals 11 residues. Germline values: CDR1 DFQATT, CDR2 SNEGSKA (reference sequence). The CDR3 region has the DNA TGCAGTGCTAAAGGCAGGGGGCTCGCTTTCTTT. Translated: CSAKGRGLAFF.